Listed below are T cell receptor beta chains from one sample, sequenced in a study of T cell responses to AZD1222 COVID-19 vaccine. Repertoires were generated with immunoSEQ multiplex PCR, while TCRdb's copy carries only in-frame clones and drops some. The repertoire holds approximately 150,000 clones, with 70% to 90% as singletons. Material: peripheral blood, obtained 28 days after the second AZD1222 dose. These receptors all come from an adult who received the AZD1222 COVID-19 vaccine. CDR3s include the opening cysteine and the closing phenylalanine or tryptophan. A D gene is named only where the DNA matches it firmly. Clone size is shown for a subset of rows, as once, few, many or a class of expanded clone.

V gene: TRBV28; D gene: NA; J gene: TRBJ1-1; clone size: NA; CDR3 DNA: TGTGCCAGCAGTTCCCCCACTGAAGCTTTCTTT; CDR3 protein: CASSSPTEAFF
V gene: TRBV5-1; D gene: NA; J gene: TRBJ1-2; clone size: NA; CDR3 DNA: TGCGCCAGCAGCTTGGAGGGCGAAGGCAGGGGCTCCGGTGGCTACACCTTC; CDR3 protein: CASSLEGEGRGSGGYTF
V gene: TRBV28; D gene: TRBD1; J gene: TRBJ2-7; clone size: NA; CDR3 DNA: TGTGCCAGCAGGTCACAGGGGGCGCTTGACGAGCAGTACTTC; CDR3 protein: CASRSQGALDEQYF
V gene: TRBV5-1; D gene: TRBD1; J gene: TRBJ1-2; clone size: NA; CDR3 DNA: TGCGCCAGCAGCGAGACAGGGGACCAAGCTAACTATGGCTACACCTTC; CDR3 protein: CASSETGDQANYGYTF
V gene: TRBV14; D gene: NA; J gene: TRBJ1-1; clone size: few; CDR3 DNA: TGTGCCAGCAATATTTGGCAGGGGAACACTGAAGCTTTCTTT; CDR3 protein: CASNIWQGNTEAFF
V gene: TRBV21-1; D gene: NA; J gene: TRBJ2-1; clone size: NA; CDR3 DNA: TGTGCCAGCAGCAAAGCCCGGGGACAGGGGGAGGATGAGCAGTTCTTC; CDR3 protein: CASSKARGQGEDEQFF
V gene: TRBV6-4; D gene: NA; J gene: TRBJ1-2; clone size: once; CDR3 DNA: TGTGCCATCGCCGGCAGTGGCTACACCTTC; CDR3 protein: CAIAGSGYTF
V gene: TRBV6-5; D gene: TRBD2; J gene: TRBJ2-7; clone size: NA; CDR3 DNA: TGTGCCAGCAGTTACTTGGGACTAGCGGTCGAGCAGTACTTC; CDR3 protein: CASSYLGLAVEQYF
V gene: TRBV4-2; D gene: NA; J gene: TRBJ1-5; clone size: few; CDR3 DNA: TGTGCCAGCAGCCAAGGGGATGATAGCAATCAGCCCCAGCATTTT; CDR3 protein: CASSQGDDSNQPQHF
V gene: TRBV6-5; D gene: TRBD2; J gene: TRBJ2-3; clone size: NA; CDR3 DNA: TGTGCCAGCAGTTACGGAAGCGGGAGTGGAGCAGATACGCAGTATTTT; CDR3 protein: CASSYGSGSGADTQYF
V gene: TRBV27; D gene: TRBD2; J gene: TRBJ2-1; clone size: once; CDR3 DNA: TGTGCCAGCAGTCCCCTGAGGGCGGGAGTCGGCAATGAGCAGTTCTTC; CDR3 protein: CASSPLRAGVGNEQFF
V gene: TRBV5-1; D gene: TRBD1; J gene: TRBJ2-7; clone size: NA; CDR3 DNA: TGCGCCAGCAGCTTGGGACAGGGGACCTCCTACGAGCAGTACTTC; CDR3 protein: CASSLGQGTSYEQYF
V gene: TRBV6-5; D gene: TRBD1; J gene: TRBJ2-7; clone size: NA; CDR3 DNA: TGTGCCAGCAGTCCCGGGACAGGGTACAAGCAGTACTTC; CDR3 protein: CASSPGTGYKQYF
V gene: TRBV29-1; D gene: TRBD1; J gene: TRBJ2-7; clone size: NA; CDR3 DNA: TGCAGCGTTGAAGATCGGAGACAGGGGTACGAGCAGTACTTC; CDR3 protein: CSVEDRRQGYEQYF
V gene: TRBV29-1; D gene: TRBD2; J gene: TRBJ2-7; clone size: NA; CDR3 DNA: TGCAGCGGGACTAGCGGGGGGTACGAGCAGTACTTC; CDR3 protein: CSGTSGGYEQYF
V gene: TRBV20-1; D gene: NA; J gene: TRBJ2-5; clone size: NA; CDR3 DNA: TGCAGTGCTAGTAGTGTGGTCCAAGAGACCCAGTACTTC; CDR3 protein: CSASSVVQETQYF
V gene: TRBV28; D gene: TRBD1; J gene: TRBJ1-6; clone size: few; CDR3 DNA: TGTGCCAGCAGTACCCGGGACAGCCATAATTCACCCCTCCACTTT; CDR3 protein: CASSTRDSHNSPLHF
V gene: TRBV3-1/TRBV3-2; D gene: NA; J gene: TRBJ2-3; clone size: NA; CDR3 DNA: TGTGCCAGCAGCCAAGATGCGAGTTCTAGCACAGATACGCAGTATTTT; CDR3 protein: CASSQDASSSTDTQYF
V gene: TRBV7-9; D gene: TRBD1; J gene: TRBJ1-1; clone size: NA; CDR3 DNA: TGTGCCAGCAGCTACTCAGGGGGCGCGGCGTCCGATGAAGCTTTCTTT; CDR3 protein: CASSYSGGAASDEAFF
V gene: TRBV18; D gene: NA; J gene: TRBJ1-1; clone size: NA; CDR3 DNA: TGTGCCAGCTCACCACTCCGCTTGACAAAAGGCACTGAAGCTTTCTTT; CDR3 protein: CASSPLRLTKGTEAFF
V gene: TRBV3-1/TRBV3-2; D gene: TRBD2; J gene: TRBJ2-7; clone size: NA; CDR3 DNA: TGTGCCAGCAGCCCACGGAGCGGGGGCCCCTACGAGCAGTACTTC; CDR3 protein: CASSPRSGGPYEQYF
V gene: TRBV11-2; D gene: NA; J gene: TRBJ2-7; clone size: NA; CDR3 DNA: TGTGCCAGCAGCTTTGTCTCCGGACTCCCCTCCTACGAGCAGTACTTC; CDR3 protein: CASSFVSGLPSYEQYF
V gene: TRBV10-1; D gene: TRBD1; J gene: TRBJ1-2; clone size: once; CDR3 DNA: TGCGCCAGCAGTGGACAGGGGAACTATGGCTACACCTTC; CDR3 protein: CASSGQGNYGYTF
V gene: TRBV5-4; D gene: TRBD1; J gene: TRBJ1-2; clone size: NA; CDR3 DNA: TGTGCCAGCAGCTTGTACGTGGGGACAGATAACTATGGCTACACCTTC; CDR3 protein: CASSLYVGTDNYGYTF
V gene: TRBV29-1; D gene: NA; J gene: TRBJ2-2; clone size: NA; CDR3 DNA: TGCAGCGTAAGAGCCGGACAGCCGAACACCGGGGAGCTGTTTTTT; CDR3 protein: CSVRAGQPNTGELFF